This T cell receptor (beta chain) was identified in a study of blood T cell repertoires in COVID-19. The CDR3 is 15 residues long. V was cut by 4 bases and J by 4 bases, with 14 bases left in between. Germline CDR1 and CDR2: SNHLY and FYNNEI. Clones were sequenced by immunoSEQ multiplex PCR, and TCRdb holds only the in-frame ones, with some missing. Of approximately 61,000 clones listed, more than 75% were seen once; the top ten hold roughly 15%. The TCR comes from a human donor in a cohort sampled during active COVID-19. Sequenced sample: peripheral blood. J is TRBJ1-5 and V is TRBV2, with TRBD1 as a possible D gene (6 bases). The CDR3: CASSAFGQNNQPQHF. Here the CDR3 DNA reads TGTGCCAGCAGTGCTTTTGGACAGAATAATCAGCCCCAGCATTTT.